This is a list of T cell receptor beta chains from one sample in a study of blood T cells in healthy people across ages. One entry per CDR3 protein results from TCRdb running MiXCR on the 5' RACE reads. This table has roughly 800,000 distinct CDR3 sequences, roughly 25% appearing once. This same sample was also part of a study on T cells of mothers and their children.

What was sequenced was blood. The receptor source for this set is a boy between 10 and 17 years old in good health. CDR3s include the opening cysteine and the closing phenylalanine or tryptophan. The D gene is left open where the match is weak. Not all rows give a size; the values are once, few, many and, for expanded clones, a class.

CDR3nt: TGCGCCAGCAGCGAGGGGGGCAGGGCAAACTCACCCCTCCACTTT; CDR3aa: CASSEGGRANSPLHF; j_gene: TRBJ1-6; v_gene: TRBV5-1; abundance: -; len: 15; d_gene: -
CDR3nt: TGTGCCAGCAGTTTAGTGCAGTTAGAGACCCAGTACTTC; CDR3aa: CASSLVQLETQYF; j_gene: TRBJ2-5; v_gene: TRBV28; abundance: -; len: 13; d_gene: -
CDR3nt: TGTGCCGGGGGGACAGGTCCCATCGGGGCCAACGTCCTGACTTTC; CDR3aa: CAGGTGPIGANVLTF; j_gene: TRBJ2-6; v_gene: TRBV2; abundance: once; len: 15; d_gene: TRBD1
CDR3nt: TGTGCCAGCAGTGAGACGGGGGGGAGCACAGATACGCAGTATTTT; CDR3aa: CASSETGGSTDTQYF; j_gene: TRBJ2-3; v_gene: TRBV6-4; abundance: -; len: 15; d_gene: TRBD2
CDR3nt: TGTGCCAGCAGCATAGCTCCGGGACAGGGGCGCAATGAGCAGTTCTTC; CDR3aa: CASSIAPGQGRNEQFF; j_gene: TRBJ2-1; v_gene: TRBV7-2; abundance: -; len: 16; d_gene: TRBD1
CDR3nt: TGTGCCAGCAGTTTATCAGGAGGGATCTATGGCTACACCTTC; CDR3aa: CASSLSGGIYGYTF; j_gene: TRBJ1-2; v_gene: TRBV27; abundance: -; len: 14; d_gene: -
CDR3nt: TGTGCCAGCAGTTTATTTTTCGCGAGGACACCCAATGAAGCTTTCTTT; CDR3aa: CASSLFFARTPNEAFF; j_gene: TRBJ1-1; v_gene: TRBV12-3/TRBV12-4; abundance: few; len: 16; d_gene: -
CDR3nt: TGTGCCAGCAGTGGCTCATGGGCTAGCTCCCACAATGAGCAGTTCTTC; CDR3aa: CASSGSWASSHNEQFF; j_gene: TRBJ2-1; v_gene: TRBV6-4; abundance: few; len: 16; d_gene: -
CDR3nt: TGTGCCACTTCACCGGCGAGGGGGCGCGGTACTGAAGCTTTCTTT; CDR3aa: CATSPARGRGTEAFF; j_gene: TRBJ1-1; v_gene: TRBV18; abundance: -; len: 15; d_gene: TRBD1
CDR3nt: TGTGCCAGCAGTTACTCGAACTCTGGAAACACCATATATTTT; CDR3aa: CASSYSNSGNTIYF; j_gene: TRBJ1-3; v_gene: TRBV6-6; abundance: few; len: 14; d_gene: -
CDR3nt: TGTGCCAGCAGCTTAGCCACAGCTGGTGCTTTCTTT; CDR3aa: CASSLATAGAFF; j_gene: TRBJ1-1; v_gene: TRBV7-9; abundance: few; len: 12; d_gene: -
CDR3nt: TGCGCCAGCAGCTTGGGGTCGGACACAGATACGCAGTATTTT; CDR3aa: CASSLGSDTDTQYF; j_gene: TRBJ2-3; v_gene: TRBV5-1; abundance: -; len: 14; d_gene: -
CDR3nt: TGTGCCAGCACCGCCCGGGACTGGCGTTACGAGCAGTACTTC; CDR3aa: CASTARDWRYEQYF; j_gene: TRBJ2-7; v_gene: TRBV28; abundance: few; len: 14; d_gene: -
CDR3nt: TGTGCCAGCAGCCAAGAAAGACAGTCGGCCTACGAGCAGTACTTC; CDR3aa: CASSQERQSAYEQYF; j_gene: TRBJ2-7; v_gene: TRBV3-1; abundance: few; len: 15; d_gene: -
CDR3nt: TGTGCCAGCAGCGACCAGGGGGCCCAAGAGACCCAGTACTTC; CDR3aa: CASSDQGAQETQYF; j_gene: TRBJ2-5; v_gene: TRBV9; abundance: -; len: 14; d_gene: TRBD1
CDR3nt: TGTGCCAGCAGCGTAGAATTCGGGGACATTCAGTACTTC; CDR3aa: CASSVEFGDIQYF; j_gene: TRBJ2-4; v_gene: TRBV9; abundance: -; len: 13; d_gene: -
CDR3nt: TGTGCCAGCAGTGAGGAGACAGGAACCTACGAGCAGTACTTC; CDR3aa: CASSEETGTYEQYF; j_gene: TRBJ2-7; v_gene: TRBV6-1; abundance: -; len: 14; d_gene: -
CDR3nt: TGTGCCAGCAGGCGTACAGGGTCTGGGGCCAACGTCCTGACTTTC; CDR3aa: CASRRTGSGANVLTF; j_gene: TRBJ2-6; v_gene: TRBV5-6; abundance: few; len: 15; d_gene: -
CDR3nt: TGTGCCAGCAGTGAAGCTAGCGGGGGCGAAGATGAGCAGTTCTTC; CDR3aa: CASSEASGGEDEQFF; j_gene: TRBJ2-1; v_gene: TRBV2; abundance: -; len: 15; d_gene: TRBD2
CDR3nt: TGTGCCAGCAGTGAGGGTCCCGGCGAGCAGTACTTC; CDR3aa: CASSEGPGEQYF; j_gene: TRBJ2-7; v_gene: TRBV2; abundance: few; len: 12; d_gene: -
CDR3nt: TGTGCCAGCAGCTCTGTTACGAGGACCCTGGAGACCCAGTACTTC; CDR3aa: CASSSVTRTLETQYF; j_gene: TRBJ2-5; v_gene: TRBV7-9; abundance: few; len: 15; d_gene: -
CDR3nt: TGTGCCAGCAGCGCTCCTTATCAGGGCCCGCCAAACAATGAGCAGTTCTTC; CDR3aa: CASSAPYQGPPNNEQFF; j_gene: TRBJ2-1; v_gene: TRBV27; abundance: -; len: 17; d_gene: -
CDR3nt: TGTGCCAGCAGCTTAGAAGGGACTAGCTCCAGTGAGCAGTTCTTC; CDR3aa: CASSLEGTSSSEQFF; j_gene: TRBJ2-1; v_gene: TRBV7-2; abundance: -; len: 15; d_gene: TRBD2
CDR3nt: TGCGCCAGCAGCTTGGCAGGGAACGTGAACACTGAAGCTTTCTTT; CDR3aa: CASSLAGNVNTEAFF; j_gene: TRBJ1-1; v_gene: TRBV5-1; abundance: -; len: 15; d_gene: -
CDR3nt: TGTGCCAGCAGTGAAGGACAGAAAAGCAACTTC; CDR3aa: CASSEGQKSNF; j_gene: TRBJ2-5; v_gene: TRBV25-1; abundance: few; len: 11; d_gene: -
CDR3nt: TGCAGCGGTACGGTCCAGGGTATTGGCTACACCTTC; CDR3aa: CSGTVQGIGYTF; j_gene: TRBJ1-2; v_gene: TRBV29-1; abundance: -; len: 12; d_gene: -
CDR3nt: TGTGCCAGCAGCACCGAGACAGGGTCGGGGGAGACCCAGTACTTC; CDR3aa: CASSTETGSGETQYF; j_gene: TRBJ2-5; v_gene: TRBV9; abundance: few; len: 15; d_gene: TRBD1
CDR3nt: TGCGCCAGCAGCCCTACCGGGACAGGGGGGGAAAAACTGTTTTTT; CDR3aa: CASSPTGTGGEKLFF; j_gene: TRBJ1-4; v_gene: TRBV5-1; abundance: many; len: 15; d_gene: TRBD1
CDR3nt: TGTGCCAGCAGTTGGGACCGGGACAAACAAGAGACCCAGTACTTC; CDR3aa: CASSWDRDKQETQYF; j_gene: TRBJ2-5; v_gene: TRBV28; abundance: -; len: 15; d_gene: -
CDR3nt: TGTGCCGGCAGCCCTCCATCGACGGGTTACAATGAGCAGTTCTTC; CDR3aa: CAGSPPSTGYNEQFF; j_gene: TRBJ2-1; v_gene: TRBV3-1; abundance: few; len: 15; d_gene: -
CDR3nt: TGTGCCAGCAGCCAGGGAGCCCGGGGACAGGGAGAGACCCAGTACTTC; CDR3aa: CASSQGARGQGETQYF; j_gene: TRBJ2-5; v_gene: TRBV4-2; abundance: -; len: 16; d_gene: TRBD1
CDR3nt: TGTGCCAGCAGCAACCGACGGGGCTTCCAAGAGACCCAGTACTTC; CDR3aa: CASSNRRGFQETQYF; j_gene: TRBJ2-5; v_gene: TRBV21-1; abundance: many; len: 15; d_gene: -
CDR3nt: TGCGCCAGCAGCCGGACGACTAGCGGGGCCGAACTCTACAATGAGCAGTTCTTC; CDR3aa: CASSRTTSGAELYNEQFF; j_gene: TRBJ2-1; v_gene: TRBV5-1; abundance: few; len: 18; d_gene: TRBD2
CDR3nt: TGTGCCAGTAGTCTGCGTTCAGGCAGCGGAGAAAAACTGTTTTTT; CDR3aa: CASSLRSGSGEKLFF; j_gene: TRBJ1-4; v_gene: TRBV19; abundance: -; len: 15; d_gene: -
CDR3nt: TGTGCCAGCAGTCTACTAGCGGGGGGCGTTAGGGACACCGGGGAGCTGTTTTTT; CDR3aa: CASSLLAGGVRDTGELFF; j_gene: TRBJ2-2; v_gene: TRBV27; abundance: few; len: 18; d_gene: TRBD2
CDR3nt: TGTGCCAGCAGCTTAGCTTGGGGCCCCTACGAGCAGTACTTC; CDR3aa: CASSLAWGPYEQYF; j_gene: TRBJ2-7; v_gene: TRBV7-2; abundance: few; len: 14; d_gene: -
CDR3nt: TGTGCCAGCAGCGCCTCCGGACAGGGGGCGTTTTACGGCTACACCTTC; CDR3aa: CASSASGQGAFYGYTF; j_gene: TRBJ1-2; v_gene: TRBV9; abundance: -; len: 16; d_gene: TRBD1
CDR3nt: TGTGCCATCAGACAGACTAGCGGAGTTCGGAGTGTCCGGGTGGATGAGCAGTTCTTC; CDR3aa: CAIRQTSGVRSVRVDEQFF; j_gene: TRBJ2-1; v_gene: TRBV10-3; abundance: -; len: 19; d_gene: TRBD2
CDR3nt: TGTGCCAACAGGTTGGACAGGGGGTACCAAGAGACCCAGTACTTC; CDR3aa: CANRLDRGYQETQYF; j_gene: TRBJ2-5; v_gene: TRBV6-5; abundance: -; len: 15; d_gene: TRBD1
CDR3nt: TGTGCCTGGAGTGTGGGGGCTAGGAACAATGAGCAGTTCTTC; CDR3aa: CAWSVGARNNEQFF; j_gene: TRBJ2-1; v_gene: TRBV30; abundance: few; len: 14; d_gene: -
CDR3nt: TGTGCCACCAGCAGAGATGGGGGACAGCCCTTCTATGGCTACACCTTC; CDR3aa: CATSRDGGQPFYGYTF; j_gene: TRBJ1-2; v_gene: TRBV15; abundance: -; len: 16; d_gene: TRBD1
CDR3nt: TGTGCCAGCAGTTTCCCCTCTGGGGCCAACGTCCTGACTTTC; CDR3aa: CASSFPSGANVLTF; j_gene: TRBJ2-6; v_gene: TRBV6-5; abundance: -; len: 14; d_gene: -
CDR3nt: TGTGCCAGCCGGGGGGAGGTCACTGAAGCTTTCTTT; CDR3aa: CASRGEVTEAFF; j_gene: TRBJ1-1; v_gene: TRBV5-1; abundance: -; len: 12; d_gene: -
CDR3nt: TGCAGCGCAGCAGGGCGCGAGTTGAACACTGAAGCTTTCTTT; CDR3aa: CSAAGRELNTEAFF; j_gene: TRBJ1-1; v_gene: TRBV29-1; abundance: few; len: 14; d_gene: -
CDR3nt: TGCGCCAGCAGCTCCTCCGGGGGCTATAATTCGCCCCTCCACTTT; CDR3aa: CASSSSGGYNSPLHF; j_gene: TRBJ1-6; v_gene: TRBV5-1; abundance: -; len: 15; d_gene: -
CDR3nt: TGCAGTGCTAGACCGAACATGGCCTACGAGCAGTACTTC; CDR3aa: CSARPNMAYEQYF; j_gene: TRBJ2-7; v_gene: TRBV20-1; abundance: many; len: 13; d_gene: -